Listed here are 26 T cell receptor beta chains from one sample, sequenced in a study of T-cell memory formation after mild COVID-19 (dated by TCRdb to 2020 to 2022). Libraries were built with 5' RACE. The sample was run on an Illumina NovaSeq 6000. The public sequencing data were trimmed at Q25 with fastp and processed into clonotypes with MiXCR by TCRdb, which kept only in-frame beta chains. Identical CDR3 proteins give one entry, which carries the most common genes and DNA. Within this sample are about 350,000 distinct CDR3 sequences, with approximately 13% of them counted one time only. The ten largest clones add up to about a fifth of the sample. Sequencing was performed on PBMCs or a T cell subset sorted from them (not recorded which). These receptor sequences come from a man in his late teens or twenties who had mild COVID-19 (a few samples of this study predate the infection). The sample titles of this study are shuffled in the database, so cell type and time point are left out; the donor was told from shared clones.

The rearrangement links TRBV5-1 to TRBJ2-3; D is unclear. This CDR3 comprises 14 residues. Germline V gene lookup returns CDR1 SGHRS and CDR2 YFSETQ. Trimming cost V 1 base and J 0 bases, with 6 bases left between them. The CDR3 is CASSLIPSTDTQYF. The CDR3 DNA reads TGCGCCAGCAGCTTGATTCCAAGCACAGATACGCAGTATTTT. Full variable domain (remainder filled in from reference TRBV5-1 and TRBJ2-3): KAGVTQTPRYLIKTRGQQVTLSCSPISGHRSVSWYQQTPGQGLQFLFEYFSETQRNKGNFPGRFSGRQFSNSRSEMNVSTLELGDSALYLCASSLIPSTDTQYFGPGTRLTVL.

This chain connects TRBV5-1 to TRBJ1-4, with TRBD1 as a possible D gene (5 bases). Germline CDR1 SGHRS, CDR2 YFSETQ. V lost 4 bases to trimming and J lost 7 bases, with 14 bases between them. The CDR3 extends over 14 amino acids. The CDR3 bases are TGCGCCAGCAGCCGGACGGGGGGGAGTGAAAAACTGTTTTTT. Amino acid sequence: CASSRTGGSEKLFF.

The chain carries TRBV28 and TRBJ1-5; D is undetermined. Germline V gene sequence: CDR1 MDHEN, CDR2 SYDVKM. V lost 7 bases and J 7 bases, leaving 11 bases between the germline ends. This CDR3 region has 12 residues. The CDR3 loop reads CASTTSGQPQHF. For the CDR3, the DNA is TGTGCCAGCACCACATCGGGGCAGCCCCAGCATTTT.

The gene calls are TRBV7-3 and TRBJ1-2; unclear D gene. This CDR3 has 16 residues. V was pared by 5 bases and J by 8 bases, with 24 bases between. The germline V gene encodes CDR1 SGHTA and CDR2 FQGTGA. The CDR3 DNA reads TGTGCCAGCAGCCCCGGACGGCTTCTCACGCCAGAAGGCTACACCTTC. Translating gives CASSPGRLLTPEGYTF. Combining the CDR3 with reference TRBV7-3 and TRBJ1-2 gives the whole variable domain GAGVSQTPSNKVTEKGKYVELRCDPISGHTALYWYRQSLGQGPEFLIYFQGTGAADDSGLPNDRFFAVRPEGSVSTLKIQRTERGDSAVYLCASSPGRLLTPEGYTFGSGTRLTVV.

The chain couples TRBV27 to TRBJ2-7, with D possibly called TRBD1 or TRBD2 (5 bases each). Between the trimmed V and J ends, which lost 6 bases and 2 bases, there was a span of 14 bases. The CDR3 runs 14 residues. The germline gives CDR1 MNHEY, CDR2 SMNVEV (reference sequence). This CDR3 is CASSLTGAAYEQYF. The CDR3 nucleotides read TGTGCCAGCAGCCTAACCGGGGCCGCCTACGAGCAGTACTTC.

This clonotype was seen a few times. The chain joins TRBV4-1 to TRBJ1-1, with D tentatively TRBD1 (5 bases). The CDR3 is 18 amino acids. The ends were cut back, 0 bases at V and 0 bases at J, with 17 bases in the middle. Per the germline V gene, CDR1 is MGHRA and CDR2 is YSYEKL. The DNA of the CDR3 is TGCGCCAGCAGCCAAGATCTATGGGGGTACGAGCTGAACACTGAAGCTTTCTTT. Protein product: CASSQDLWGYELNTEAFF.

This CDR3 is CASSLDAVAPAQYF. The CDR3 DNA is TGTGCCAGCAGCTTAGATGCTGTTGCCCCGGCCCAGTACTTC. The V gene is TRBV7-9, the J gene TRBJ2-5, with unresolved D. The CDR3 length is 14 residues. V was pared by 1 base and J by 9 bases, with 15 bases between. Germline CDR1 reads SEHNR; CDR2 reads FQNEAQ (reference sequence).

A few counts support this clonotype. The chain combines TRBV4-1 with TRBJ2-7; maybe TRBD1 (6 bases). Germline V CDR1 and CDR2: MGHRA, YSYEKL. Trimming took 4 bases from V and 3 from J, leaving 16 bases between them. This CDR3 is built from 15 residues. The CDR3 DNA is TGCGCCAGCAGCCCCTGGGTGGGGGCCGGCTACGAGCAGTACTTC. Translated, it gives CASSPWVGAGYEQYF.

The CDR3: CASSYVSRNQPQHF. For the CDR3, the DNA is TGTGCCAGCAGTTACGTAAGCCGCAATCAGCCCCAGCATTTT. The chain carries TRBV6-2 or TRBV6-3 and TRBJ1-5; D gene uncertain. V shed 2 bases and J shed 2 bases, with 7 bases lying between them. CDR3 size: 14 residues. CDR1 is MNHEY, CDR2 SVGEGT, per germline.

This clonotype has ten or more counts. The chain joins TRBV2 to TRBJ2-3, with D possibly being TRBD1 or TRBD2 (5 bases each). Germline CDR1 SNHLY, CDR2 FYNNEI. V was cut by 10 bases and J by 3 bases, with 8 bases left in between. This CDR3 contains 11 residues. The CDR3 DNA is TGTGCCAATGGGGGTACAGATACGCAGTATTTT. As protein: CANGGTDTQYF.

This chain connects TRBV4-1 to TRBJ2-7, with D possibly TRBD1 on 5 matching bases. This CDR3 contains 15 residues. Germline CDR1 and CDR2: MGHRA and YSYEKL. V was trimmed by 0 bases and J by 3 bases, leaving 12 bases between them. The CDR3 DNA follows: TGCGCCAGCAGCCAAGATCAGGGCAAGTACTACGAGCAGTACGTC. Encoded protein: CASSQDQGKYYEQYV.

Only a few counts were recorded for this clonotype. The gene calls are TRBV5-1 and TRBJ2-7; TRBD2 matches 7 bases. The CDR3 length is 16 residues. CDR1 and CDR2 (germline): SGHRS, YFSETQ. The V segment lost 4 bases and the J segment 0 bases; nucleotides outside the gene matches: 10. CDR3 sequence: CASSGPGAGSSYEQYF. Written as DNA, the CDR3 is TGCGCCAGCAGCGGGCCAGGAGCGGGAAGCTCCTACGAGCAGTACTTC.

This clonotype was seen a handful of times. The V gene is TRBV30, the J gene TRBJ2-7; weak D call: TRBD2 (5 bases). Trimming removed 3 bases at V and 3 bases at J, with 15 bases between. This CDR3 has 14 residues. CDR1 and CDR2 (germline): GTSNPN, SVGIG (reference sequence). CDR3 region: CAWRPPGSYYEQYF. As DNA, the CDR3 is TGTGCCTGGAGACCCCCGGGGTCCTACTACGAGCAGTACTTC.

The V call is TRBV7-2, the J call TRBJ2-7; 10 bases fit TRBD2. With 0 bases clipped from V and 4 bases from J, the junction kept 12 bases outside the gene matches. Germline CDR1 is SGHTA and CDR2 is FQGNSA. The CDR3 spans 18 residues. The CDR3 loop reads CASSLAFLAGVSRYEQYF. The CDR3, as DNA: TGTGCCAGCAGCTTAGCTTTTCTAGCGGGGGTGAGTCGGTACGAGCAGTACTTC.

The chain carries TRBV12-3 or TRBV12-4 and TRBJ1-1; D unresolved. The V and J ends lost 3 bases and 1 base respectively, with 12 bases between them. This CDR3 comprises 15 residues. The CDR3 region has the DNA TGTGCCAGCAGTTTCGCCGGACCGGGGAACACTGAAGCTTTCTTT. It yields the protein CASSFAGPGNTEAFF.

In this sample, this clonotype turned up a few times. V usage is TRBV5-5 and J usage is TRBJ2-1; 7 bases line up with TRBD1. Germline V lookup: CDR1 SGHKS, CDR2 YYEKEE (reference sequence). J gave up 6 bases and V 4 bases, and 19 bases lay outside the gene matches. The CDR3 spans 18 residues. This CDR3 reads CASSPIFDATGNVNEQFF. The CDR3 DNA is TGTGCCAGCAGCCCTATATTTGATGCGACAGGGAATGTCAATGAGCAGTTCTTC.

This clonotype has a count of ten or more. This chain uses TRBV29-1 with TRBJ1-2; D is unclear. The CDR3 contains 12 residues. Germline lookup yields CDR1 SQVTM and CDR2 ANQGSEA. V lost 0 bases and J lost 9, with 11 bases in between. In DNA form, the CDR3 reads TGCAGCGTTGAAGAGGTCGTCAGGAGCTACACCTTC. As protein: CSVEEVVRSYTF.

The gene calls are TRBV25-1 and TRBJ2-5; D may be TRBD2 (7 bases). The V end lost 7 bases, the J end lost 4 bases, and 19 bases lay between the germline ends. The CDR3 consists of 15 residues. Germline lookup yields CDR1 MGHDK and CDR2 SYGVNS. The CDR3 DNA reads TGTGCCAGCACCAGATCACAAGGGGGGGGAGAGACCCAGTACTTC. This gives the protein CASTRSQGGGETQYF.

The chain joins TRBV12-5 to TRBJ2-1, with 9 bases identical to TRBD1. J was trimmed by 9 bases and V by 7 bases; bases with no gene match: 13. The CDR3 spans 15 residues. Per germline, CDR1 LGHNT and CDR2 FRNRAP. CDR3 sequence (DNA): TGTGCTAGTGCCTCGGGACAGGGTCTTCTTCTTGAGCAGTTCTTC. It yields the protein CASASGQGLLLEQFF.

The chain joins TRBV18 to TRBJ2-3, with 7 nucleotides matching TRBD2. V was pared by 3 bases and J by 2 bases, with 5 bases of the junction left unmatched. Germline loops: CDR1 KGHSH, CDR2 LQKENI. CDR3 size: 15 residues. The CDR3 region is CASSPHRGDTDTQYF. The CDR3 DNA is TGTGCCAGCTCACCGCATCGGGGGGACACAGATACGCAGTATTTT.

This clonotype turned up a few times. V and J are TRBV6-5 and TRBJ2-6; 7 nucleotides agree with TRBD1. The CDR3 contains 17 residues. Germline CDR1 reads MNHEY; CDR2 reads SVGAGI. Trimming at V came to 1 base and at J to 0 bases, leaving 3 bases not matched to a gene. CDR3 sequence: CASSYWGQLSGANVLTF. CDR3 bases: TGTGCCAGCAGTTACTGGGGACAGCTCTCTGGGGCCAACGTCCTGACTTTC.

This clonotype has only a few counts. The genes are TRBV12-3 or TRBV12-4 and TRBJ2-5, with D unresolved. The V end lost 3 bases, the J end lost 7 bases, and 12 bases lay between the germline ends. The CDR3 extends over 13 amino acids. CDR3 DNA sequence: TGTGCCAGCAGTTTCGCTAGTTTTGGGACCCAGTACTTC. Protein sequence: CASSFASFGTQYF.

This clonotype has a handful of counts. CDR3 nucleotide sequence: TGTGCCAGCAGCCTCCGGACTGGGGTTAATGAAAAACTGTTTTTT. Translation gives CASSLRTGVNEKLFF. The chain uses TRBV7-9 and TRBJ1-4; D uncertain. The germline CDR1 and CDR2 sequences are SEHNR and FQNEAQ (reference sequence). The germline V and J ends were trimmed by 5 bases and 4 bases, with 14 bases remaining between them. The CDR3 runs 15 residues.

As concerns this clonotype: A much larger clonotype is one base distant, so this may be a read error. The rearrangement uses TRBV5-1 and TRBJ2-1; 8 positions match TRBD2. This CDR3 is 14 amino acids long. Germline V gene lookup returns CDR1 SGHRS and CDR2 YFSETQ. The CDR3 loop is CDSSLGGGPGEQFF. CDR3 DNA: TGCGACAGCAGCTTAGGCGGGGGGCCGGGTGAGCAGTTCTTC.

V gene TRBV4-2 combines with J gene TRBJ1-1; D is undetermined. This CDR3 is 15 amino acids long. Trimming removed 3 bases at V and 7 bases at J, with 18 bases between. Germline CDR1 and CDR2: LGHNA and YNFKEQ. The CDR3 region has the DNA TGTGCCAGCAGCCAGAGAAATACGCGGACGGTTGAAGCTTTCTTT. Protein product: CASSQRNTRTVEAFF.

The rearrangement links TRBV10-3 to TRBJ2-2; 8 nucleotides line up with TRBD2. CDR3 length: 18 amino acids. CDR1 ENHRY and CDR2 SYGVKD come from the germline V gene. V was clipped by 3 bases and J by 0 bases; unmatched bases: 9. The CDR3 is CAISDLWAGGSNTGELFF. In DNA form, the CDR3 reads TGTGCCATCAGTGATCTCTGGGCGGGGGGATCGAACACCGGGGAGCTGTTTTTT.